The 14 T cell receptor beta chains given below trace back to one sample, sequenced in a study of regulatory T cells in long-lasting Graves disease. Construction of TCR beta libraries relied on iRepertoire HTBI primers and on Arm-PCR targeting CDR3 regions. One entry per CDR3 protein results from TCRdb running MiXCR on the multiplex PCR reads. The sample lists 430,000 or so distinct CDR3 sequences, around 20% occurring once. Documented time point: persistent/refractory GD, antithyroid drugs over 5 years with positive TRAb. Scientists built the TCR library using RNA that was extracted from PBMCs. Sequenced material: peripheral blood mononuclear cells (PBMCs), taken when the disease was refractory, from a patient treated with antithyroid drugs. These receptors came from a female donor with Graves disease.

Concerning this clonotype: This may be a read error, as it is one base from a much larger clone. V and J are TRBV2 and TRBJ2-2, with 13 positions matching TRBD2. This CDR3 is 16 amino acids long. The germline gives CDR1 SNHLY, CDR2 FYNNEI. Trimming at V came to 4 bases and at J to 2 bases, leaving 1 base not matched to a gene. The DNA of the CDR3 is TGTGCCAGCAGTGGGACTAGCGGGGGTAACACCGGGGAGCTGTTTTTT. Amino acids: CASSGTSGGNTGELFF.

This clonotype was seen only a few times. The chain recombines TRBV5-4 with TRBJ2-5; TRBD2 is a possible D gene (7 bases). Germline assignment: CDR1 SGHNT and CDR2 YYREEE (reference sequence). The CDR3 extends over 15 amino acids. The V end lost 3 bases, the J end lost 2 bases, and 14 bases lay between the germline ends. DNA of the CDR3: TGTGCCAGCAGCTCGGGGAGGGGGTTTCAAGAGACCCAGTACTTC. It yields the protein CASSSGRGFQETQYF.

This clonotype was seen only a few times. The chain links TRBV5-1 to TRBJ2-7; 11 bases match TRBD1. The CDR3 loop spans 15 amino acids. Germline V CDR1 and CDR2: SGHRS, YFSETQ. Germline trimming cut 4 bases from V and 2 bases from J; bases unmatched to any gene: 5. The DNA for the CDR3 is TGCGCCAGCAGCCACGGACAGGGGGCTCCCTACGAGCAGTACTTC. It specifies CASSHGQGAPYEQYF.

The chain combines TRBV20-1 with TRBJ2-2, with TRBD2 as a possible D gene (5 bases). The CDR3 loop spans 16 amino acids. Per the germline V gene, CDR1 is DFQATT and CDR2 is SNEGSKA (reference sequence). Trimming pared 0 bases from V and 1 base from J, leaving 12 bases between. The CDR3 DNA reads TGCAGTGCTAGAGATCGGAGGCGCGGGAACACCGGGGAGCTGTTTTTT. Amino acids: CSARDRRRGNTGELFF.

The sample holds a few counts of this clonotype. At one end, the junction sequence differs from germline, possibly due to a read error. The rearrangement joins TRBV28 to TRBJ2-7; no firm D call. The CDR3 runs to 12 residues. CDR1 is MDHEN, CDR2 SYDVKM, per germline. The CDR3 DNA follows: TGTGTCAGCAGTTTAACTTCCTACGAGCAGTACTTC. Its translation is CVSSLTSYEQYF. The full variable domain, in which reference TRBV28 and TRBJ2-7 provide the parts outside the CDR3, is DVKVTQSSRYLVKRTGEKVFLECVQDMDHENMFWYRQDPGLGLRLIYFSYDVKMKEKGDIPEGYSVSREKKERFSLILESASTNQTSMYLCVSSLTSYEQYFGPGTRLTVT.

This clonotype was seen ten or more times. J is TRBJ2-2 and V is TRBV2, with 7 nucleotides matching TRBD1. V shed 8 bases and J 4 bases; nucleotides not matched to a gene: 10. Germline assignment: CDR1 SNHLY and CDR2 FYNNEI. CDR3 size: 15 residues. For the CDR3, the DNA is TGTGCCAGCTCACGGACGACAGGGATCACCGGGGAGCTGTTTTTT. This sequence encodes CASSRTTGITGELFF.

The CDR3 nucleotides are TGTGCCAGCAGCAGCGGGCCGACAGATACGCAGTATTTT. This sequence encodes CASSSGPTDTQYF. The chain uses TRBV28 and TRBJ2-3, with D possibly matching TRBD2 (6 bases). From germline, CDR1 is MDHEN and CDR2 SYDVKM. CDR3 size: 13 residues. Between the trimmed V and J ends, which lost 6 bases and 3 bases, there was a span of 10 bases.

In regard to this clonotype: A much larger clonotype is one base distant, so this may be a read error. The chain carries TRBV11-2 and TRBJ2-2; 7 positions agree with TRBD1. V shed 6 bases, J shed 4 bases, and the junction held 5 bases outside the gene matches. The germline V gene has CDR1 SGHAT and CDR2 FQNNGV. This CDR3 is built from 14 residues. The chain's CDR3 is CASRRDSGTGELFF. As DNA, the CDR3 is TGTGCCAGCAGGAGGGACAGCGGCACCGGGGAGCTGTTTTTT. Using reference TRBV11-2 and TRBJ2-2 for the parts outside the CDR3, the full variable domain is EAGVAQSPRYKIIEKRQSVAFWCNPISGHATLYWYQQILGQGPKLLIQFQNNGVVDDSQLPKDRFSAERLKGVDSTLKIQPAKLEDSAVYLCASRRDSGTGELFFGEGSRLTVL.

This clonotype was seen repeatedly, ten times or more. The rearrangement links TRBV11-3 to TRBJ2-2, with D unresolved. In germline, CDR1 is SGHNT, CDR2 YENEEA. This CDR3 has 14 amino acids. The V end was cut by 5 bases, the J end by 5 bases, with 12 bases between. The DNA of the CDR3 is TGTGCCAGCAGCAAGACGGTGCATACCGGGGAGCTGTTTTTT. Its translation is CASSKTVHTGELFF.

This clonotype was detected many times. The CDR3 sequence is CSVVTSGRYYEQYF. The CDR3 nucleotides are TGCAGCGTTGTAACTAGCGGGAGGTACTACGAGCAGTACTTC. The chain has TRBV29-1 and TRBJ2-7; 12 positions match TRBD2. The length of the CDR3 is 14 residues. Germline values: CDR1 SQVTM, CDR2 ANQGSEA. V lost 4 bases and J lost 3; bases outside the gene matches: 4.

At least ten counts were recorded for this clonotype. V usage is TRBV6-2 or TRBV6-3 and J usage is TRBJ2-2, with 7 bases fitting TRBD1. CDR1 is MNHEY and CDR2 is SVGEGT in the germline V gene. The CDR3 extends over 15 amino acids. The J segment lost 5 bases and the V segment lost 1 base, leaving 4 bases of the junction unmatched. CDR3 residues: CASSYFGRGTGELFF. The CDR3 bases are TGTGCCAGCAGTTACTTCGGCAGGGGGACCGGGGAGCTGTTTTTT.

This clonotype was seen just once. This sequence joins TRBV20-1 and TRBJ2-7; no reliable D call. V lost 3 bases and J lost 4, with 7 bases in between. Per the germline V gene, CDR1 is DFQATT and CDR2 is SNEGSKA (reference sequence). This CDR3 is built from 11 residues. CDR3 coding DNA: TGCAGTGCTAGTGGTCTATACGAGCAGTACTTC. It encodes CSASGLYEQYF.

The CDR3 DNA follows: TGTGCCAGCAGACCAACTAGCGGGGGTGCTTACGAGCAGTACTTC. This encodes CASRPTSGGAYEQYF. The V gene is TRBV12-3 or TRBV12-4, the J gene TRBJ2-7; 11 nucleotides line up with TRBD2. This CDR3 spans 15 amino acids. V shed 6 bases, J shed 4 bases, and the junction held 8 bases outside the gene matches.

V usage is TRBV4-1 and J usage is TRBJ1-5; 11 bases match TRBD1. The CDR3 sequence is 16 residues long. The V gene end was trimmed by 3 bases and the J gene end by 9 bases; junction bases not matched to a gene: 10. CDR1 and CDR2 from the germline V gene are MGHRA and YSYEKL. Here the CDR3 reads CASSQTGTGGRGPQHF. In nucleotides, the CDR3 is TGCGCCAGCAGCCAGACCGGGACAGGGGGACGCGGGCCCCAGCATTTT.